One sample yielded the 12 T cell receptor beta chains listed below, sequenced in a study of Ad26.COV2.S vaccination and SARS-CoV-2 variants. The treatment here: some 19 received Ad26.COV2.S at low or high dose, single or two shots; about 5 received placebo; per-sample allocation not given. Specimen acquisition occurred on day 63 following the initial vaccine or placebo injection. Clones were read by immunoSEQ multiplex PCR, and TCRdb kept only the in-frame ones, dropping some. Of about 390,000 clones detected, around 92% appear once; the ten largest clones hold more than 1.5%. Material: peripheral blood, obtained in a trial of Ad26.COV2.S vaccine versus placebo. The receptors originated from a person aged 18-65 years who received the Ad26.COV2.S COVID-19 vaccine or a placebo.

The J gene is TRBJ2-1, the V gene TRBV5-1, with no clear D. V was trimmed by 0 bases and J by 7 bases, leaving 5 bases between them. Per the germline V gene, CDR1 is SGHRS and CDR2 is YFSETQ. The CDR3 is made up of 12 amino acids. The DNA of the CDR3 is TGCGCCAGCAGCTTGGGATTGAATGAGCAGTTCTTC. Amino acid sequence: CASSLGLNEQFF.

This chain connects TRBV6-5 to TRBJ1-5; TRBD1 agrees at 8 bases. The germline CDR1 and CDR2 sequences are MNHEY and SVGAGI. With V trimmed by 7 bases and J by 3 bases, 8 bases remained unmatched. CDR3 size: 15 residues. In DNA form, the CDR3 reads TGTGCCAGCATTTTAACAGGGGGGATCAATCAGCCCCAGCATTTT. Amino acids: CASILTGGINQPQHF.

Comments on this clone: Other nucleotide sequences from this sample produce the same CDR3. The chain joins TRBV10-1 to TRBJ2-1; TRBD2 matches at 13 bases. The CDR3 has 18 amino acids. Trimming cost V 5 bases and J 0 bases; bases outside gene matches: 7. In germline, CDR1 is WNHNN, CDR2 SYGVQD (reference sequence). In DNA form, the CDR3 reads TGCGCCAGCAGTCCGGGACTAGCGGGGTTGAGCTCCTACAATGAGCAGTTCTTC. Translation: CASSPGLAGLSSYNEQFF.

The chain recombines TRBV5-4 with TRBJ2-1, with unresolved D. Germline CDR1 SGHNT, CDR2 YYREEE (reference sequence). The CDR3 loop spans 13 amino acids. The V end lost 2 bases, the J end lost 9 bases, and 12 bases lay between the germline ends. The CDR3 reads CASSFGLAVEQFF. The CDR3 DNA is TGTGCCAGCAGCTTTGGGTTAGCAGTTGAGCAGTTCTTC.

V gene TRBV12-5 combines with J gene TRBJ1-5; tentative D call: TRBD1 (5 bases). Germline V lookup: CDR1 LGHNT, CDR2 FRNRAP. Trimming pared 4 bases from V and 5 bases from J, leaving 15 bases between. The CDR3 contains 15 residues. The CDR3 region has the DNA TGTGCTAGTGGTTCCCTGGGGGTGGGGCATCAGCCCCAGCATTTT. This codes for CASGSLGVGHQPQHF.

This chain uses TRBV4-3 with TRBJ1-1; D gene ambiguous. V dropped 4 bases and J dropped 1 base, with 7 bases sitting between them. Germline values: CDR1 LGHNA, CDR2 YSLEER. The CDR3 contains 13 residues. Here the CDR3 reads CASSLPGNTEAFF. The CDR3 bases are TGCGCCAGCAGCCTGCCGGGGAACACTGAAGCTTTCTTT.

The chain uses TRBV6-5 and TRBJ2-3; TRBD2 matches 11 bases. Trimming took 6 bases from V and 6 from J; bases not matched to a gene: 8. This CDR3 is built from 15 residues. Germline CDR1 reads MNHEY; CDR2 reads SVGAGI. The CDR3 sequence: CASRALAGGPDTQYF. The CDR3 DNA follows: TGTGCCAGCAGGGCCCTAGCGGGGGGTCCGGATACGCAGTATTTT.

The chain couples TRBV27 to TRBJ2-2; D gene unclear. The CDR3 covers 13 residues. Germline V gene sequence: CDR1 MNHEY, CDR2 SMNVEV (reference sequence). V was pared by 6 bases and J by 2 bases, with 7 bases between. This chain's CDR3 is CASRDVNTGELFF. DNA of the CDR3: TGTGCCAGCAGGGACGTCAACACCGGGGAGCTGTTTTTT.

Here the CDR3 reads CASSLGGYPYEQYF. CDR3 sequence (DNA): TGTGCCAGCAGCTTAGGGGGGTACCCCTACGAGCAGTACTTC. V is TRBV7-9 and J is TRBJ2-7, with D perhaps matching TRBD1 or TRBD2 (5 bases each). V was trimmed by 1 base and J by 2 bases, leaving 9 bases between them. CDR3 length: 14 amino acids. From germline, CDR1 is SEHNR and CDR2 FQNEAQ (reference sequence). Together with reference TRBV7-9 and TRBJ2-7, the CDR3 gives the full variable domain: DTGVSQNPRHKITKRGQNVTFRCDPISEHNRLYWYRQTLGQGPEFLTYFQNEAQLEKSRLLSDRFSAERPKGSFSTLEIQRTEQGDSAMYLCASSLGGYPYEQYFGPGTRLTVT.

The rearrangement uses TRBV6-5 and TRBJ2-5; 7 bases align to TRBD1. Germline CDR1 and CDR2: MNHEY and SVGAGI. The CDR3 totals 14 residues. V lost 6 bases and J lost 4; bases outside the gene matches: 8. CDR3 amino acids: CASRPRGFGETQYF. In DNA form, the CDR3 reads TGTGCCAGCAGGCCCAGGGGGTTCGGAGAGACCCAGTACTTC.

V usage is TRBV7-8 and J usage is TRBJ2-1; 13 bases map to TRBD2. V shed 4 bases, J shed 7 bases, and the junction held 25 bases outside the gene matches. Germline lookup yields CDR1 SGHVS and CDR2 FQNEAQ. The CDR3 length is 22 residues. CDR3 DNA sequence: TGTGCCAGCAGCTCGACCCCCATGACTAGCGGGGGGACATACGGGAGGATGAATGAGCAGTTCTTC. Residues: CASSSTPMTSGGTYGRMNEQFF.

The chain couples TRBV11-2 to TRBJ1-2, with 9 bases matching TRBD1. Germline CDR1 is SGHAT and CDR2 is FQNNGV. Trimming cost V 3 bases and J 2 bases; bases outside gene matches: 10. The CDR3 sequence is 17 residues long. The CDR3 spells CASSLIPPGTGNYGYTF. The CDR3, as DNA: TGTGCCAGCAGCTTGATCCCCCCCGGGACAGGGAACTATGGCTACACCTTC. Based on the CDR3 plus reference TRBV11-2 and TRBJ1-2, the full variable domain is EAGVAQSPRYKIIEKRQSVAFWCNPISGHATLYWYQQILGQGPKLLIQFQNNGVVDDSQLPKDRFSAERLKGVDSTLKIQPAKLEDSAVYLCASSLIPPGTGNYGYTFGSGTRLTVV.